The sequence of this TCR beta chain was determined in a study of T cell repertoires in cytomegalovirus infection. Concerning this clonotype: Antigen specificity is unknown.

Germline values: CDR1 MGHDK, CDR2 SYGVNS. Trimming removed 6 bases from V and 5 bases from J; junction bases left unmatched: 8. The CDR3 runs 14 residues. Whole-study findings and limits: HLA-C-restricted, CMV-specific TCR beta clonotypes were dominant ex vivo.

TCRdb redid the calling of the reads with MiXCR, one entry per CDR3 protein. This sample has about half a million distinct CDR3 sequences, with around a third found just once. This clonotype was sampled from a human donor in good health (CMV status not recorded). Some clones in this sample may be carry-over from other donors' samples. The rearrangement links TRBV25-1 to TRBJ2-5; 8 nucleotides align to TRBD1. Sequencing used cultured PBMCs, obtained from culture after CMV antigen stimulation. CDR3 nucleotide sequence: TGTGCCAGCAGCGTTAACAGGGGGATGGAGACCCAGTACTTC. The encoded protein is CASSVNRGMETQYF.